The 32 T cell receptor beta chains below were found in one sample sequenced in a study of beta chain features in type 1 diabetes. Study results and limitations: The study found moderately but significantly shorter TCRB CDR3s in all four CD4+ subsets of Type 1 diabetes patients.

Of the isolated RNA, all was reverse transcribed, and so the sequenced material was expressed TCRB transcripts. Libraries were prepared by immunoSEQ multiplex PCR; TCRdb keeps only in-frame clonotypes and omits some of them. In the table there are more than 300,000 clones, roughly 12% of which are singletons. Antigens of these TCRs are unknown. The source material was naive CD4+ T cells from blood. These receptors originate from a woman under 30 with type 1 diabetes.

This clone was found a few times. The chain employs TRBV20-1 and TRBJ1-2; no clear D gene. CDR3 length: 10 residues. The V end was cut by 6 bases, the J end by 8 bases, with 10 bases between. Per the germline V gene, CDR1 is DFQATT and CDR2 is SNEGSKA (reference sequence). This chain's CDR3 is CSALSRGYTF. The DNA of the CDR3 is TGCAGTGCCCTCTCTCGGGGCTACACCTTC.

This clone was seen a handful of times. The J gene is TRBJ2-1, the V gene TRBV7-3; D unclear. CDR3 length: 12 amino acids. Trimming shortened V by 5 bases and J by 9 bases, and 11 bases separated the two germline ends. Germline loops: CDR1 SGHTA, CDR2 FQGTGA. CDR3 amino acids: CASSLAGSEQFF. In DNA, the CDR3 is TGTGCCAGCAGCCTCGCTGGTAGTGAGCAGTTCTTC.

The CDR3 nucleotides read TGTGCCAGCTCACCACCCAATGGGGCCAACGTCCTGACTTTC. It specifies CASSPPNGANVLTF. This sequence joins TRBV18 and TRBJ2-6; no definite D call. From germline, CDR1 is KGHSH and CDR2 LQKENI. Trimming shortened V by 0 bases and J by 3 bases, and 3 bases separated the two germline ends. This CDR3 has 14 amino acids.

The chain employs TRBV11-3 and TRBJ2-3; possible D gene TRBD1, 6 bases. V dropped 5 bases and J dropped 4 bases, with 19 bases sitting between them. The CDR3 is 16 residues long. Germline V gives CDR1 SGHNT, CDR2 YENEEA. This chain's CDR3 is CASSQGLDSAADTQYF. In DNA form, the CDR3 reads TGTGCCAGCAGCCAAGGTTTGGACAGCGCCGCAGATACGCAGTATTTT.

This clone showed up just a few times. The chain combines TRBV28 with TRBJ2-7; D remains unclear. CDR1 MDHEN and CDR2 SYDVKM come from the germline V gene. This CDR3 region has 14 residues. Trimming left V 3 bases short and J 4 bases short, with 13 bases between. CDR3 loop: CASSLATSDYEQYF. In DNA, the CDR3 is TGTGCCAGCAGTTTGGCAACCTCCGATTACGAGCAGTACTTC.

This clone showed up just once. This chain joins TRBV18 and TRBJ2-3; 10 positions agree with TRBD1. Germline V gives CDR1 KGHSH, CDR2 LQKENI. J gave up 4 bases and V 8 bases, and 9 bases lay outside the gene matches. This CDR3 has 15 residues. The CDR3 sequence is CASRQAGTGADTQYF. The DNA for the CDR3 is TGTGCCAGCCGTCAGGCCGGGACAGGGGCAGATACGCAGTATTTT.

There are a few counts of this clone. V is TRBV7-9 and J is TRBJ2-5, with no clear D. Trimming pared 2 bases from V and 4 bases from J, leaving 11 bases between. Germline V gene sequence: CDR1 SEHNR, CDR2 FQNEAQ (reference sequence). The CDR3 spans 14 residues. Here the CDR3 reads CASSLLGLLETQYF. As DNA, the CDR3 is TGTGCCAGCAGCTTACTCGGGTTATTAGAGACCCAGTACTTC.

The chain combines TRBV5-4 with TRBJ2-1, with D possibly matching TRBD2 (7 bases). The CDR3 is made up of 16 amino acids. The V end lost 4 bases, the J end lost 4 bases, and 18 bases lay between the germline ends. The germline CDR1 and CDR2 sequences are SGHNT and YYREEE (reference sequence). The chain's CDR3 is CASSLGGAALYNEQFF. The CDR3 DNA reads TGTGCCAGCAGCCTTGGGGGGGCCGCCCTTTACAATGAGCAGTTCTTC.

This clone showed up just a few times. The chain uses TRBV2 and TRBJ1-2; 7 nucleotides align to TRBD1. The CDR3 totals 16 residues. Trimming at V came to 6 bases and at J to 4 bases, leaving 14 bases not matched to a gene. In germline, CDR1 is SNHLY, CDR2 FYNNEI. The CDR3 loop is CASSEHVTGLSYGYTF. The CDR3 bases are TGTGCCAGCAGCGAGCACGTGACAGGGCTCAGCTATGGCTACACCTTC.

The chain is built from TRBV7-8 and TRBJ2-2; the match to TRBD2 covers 9 bases. The CDR3 totals 17 residues. V dropped 1 base and J dropped 3; count of bases not matched to a gene: 6. CDR1 SGHVS and CDR2 FQNEAQ come from the germline V gene. The DNA of the CDR3 is TGTGCCAGCAGCTTAGGGGGACTAGCTTTGGACACCGGGGAGCTGTTTTTT. Translation: CASSLGGLALDTGELFF.

This clone was seen a few times. The chain is built from TRBV30 and TRBJ1-5; D is uncertain. V lost 2 bases and J 4 bases, leaving 9 bases between the germline ends. The CDR3 contains 13 residues. Per the germline V gene, CDR1 is GTSNPN and CDR2 is SVGIG (reference sequence). The CDR3 here is CAWSFSPNQPQHF. The DNA for the CDR3 is TGTGCCTGGAGTTTCTCTCCTAATCAGCCCCAGCATTTT.

This clone was detected a few times. This chain connects TRBV7-3 to TRBJ2-3; 12 bases match TRBD2. Trimming cost V 4 bases and J 2 bases; bases outside gene matches: 4. CDR3 size: 16 residues. Per germline, CDR1 SGHTA and CDR2 FQGTGA. Here the CDR3 reads CASSSGTSGPTDTQYF. CDR3 DNA: TGTGCCAGCAGCTCCGGGACTAGCGGGCCCACAGATACGCAGTATTTT.

The chain recombines TRBV29-1 with TRBJ1-1; unclear D gene. Trimming left V 7 bases short and J 1 base short, with 7 bases between. The germline V gene has CDR1 SQVTM and CDR2 ANQGSEA. The CDR3 is 11 amino acids. CDR3 bases: TGCAGCGCCGGTGAGAACACTGAAGCTTTCTTT. It codes for CSAGENTEAFF.

V usage is TRBV7-2 and J usage is TRBJ2-2; TRBD1 aligns across 8 bases. CDR1 is SGHTA, CDR2 FQGNSA, per germline. The V segment lost 3 bases and the J segment 5 bases; nucleotides outside the gene matches: 5. CDR3 size: 15 residues. The CDR3 DNA sequence: TGTGCCAGCAGCTTGGAGACAGGGGTAACCGGGGAGCTGTTTTTT. Its protein product is CASSLETGVTGELFF.

The V and J genes are TRBV19 and TRBJ2-2; 9 bases fit TRBD1. The ends lost 5 bases at V and 5 bases at J; junction bases unmatched: 9. From germline, CDR1 is LNHDA and CDR2 SQIVND (reference sequence). The CDR3 consists of 16 residues. In nucleotides, the CDR3 is TGTGCCAGTAGTTGGGGCAACAGGGGGCGGACCGGGGAGCTGTTTTTT. This encodes CASSWGNRGRTGELFF.

In this sample, this clone turned up a few times. The chain has TRBV5-4 and TRBJ2-5, with 7 bases lining up with TRBD2. There are 17 residues in the CDR3. CDR1 is SGHNT and CDR2 is YYREEE in the germline V gene (reference sequence). V gave up 0 bases and J gave up 4 bases; unmatched junction bases: 12. The CDR3 sequence is CASSLAPSGGGSETQYF. CDR3 sequence (DNA): TGTGCCAGCAGCTTGGCCCCTAGCGGAGGAGGGTCAGAGACCCAGTACTTC.

The chain combines TRBV6-5 with TRBJ1-4; tentative D call: TRBD1 (5 bases). CDR3 length: 13 amino acids. Germline V gene data show CDR1 as MNHEY and CDR2 as SVGAGI. V lost 5 bases and J lost 7, with 11 bases in between. The CDR3 loop is CASSRGVAEKLFF. In nucleotides, the CDR3 is TGTGCCAGCAGTCGGGGGGTTGCTGAAAAACTGTTTTTT.

The rearrangement uses TRBV6-5 and TRBJ2-5; a possible D gene is TRBD1 (5 bases). Germline assignment: CDR1 MNHEY and CDR2 SVGAGI. With 5 bases removed from V and 5 bases from J, the gap between germline ends came to 12 bases. The CDR3 has 13 amino acids. This chain's CDR3 is CASSATGLETQYF. The DNA of the CDR3 is TGTGCCAGCAGTGCTACAGGATTGGAGACCCAGTACTTC.

A few counts support this clone. This chain links TRBV15 with TRBJ2-7; D possibly corresponds to TRBD1 (5 bases). Trimming removed 1 base from V and 3 bases from J, with 7 bases in between. CDR3 length equals 13 residues. The germline gives CDR1 LNHNV, CDR2 YYDKDF (reference sequence). DNA for the CDR3: TGTGCCACCAGCAGAGCCCAGGGCTACGAGCAGTACTTC. Translated, it gives CATSRAQGYEQYF. Full variable domain (missing parts from reference TRBV15 and TRBJ2-7): DAMVIQNPRYQVTQFGKPVTLSCSQTLNHNVMYWYQQKSSQAPKLLFHYYDKDFNNEADTPDNFQSRRPNTSFCFLDIRSPGLGDTAMYLCATSRAQGYEQYFGPGTRLTVT.

This clone was observed a handful of times. The rearrangement uses TRBV4-3 and TRBJ1-1, with a possible D match to TRBD1 (6 bases). CDR1 LGHNA and CDR2 YSLEER come from the germline V gene. Trimming took 9 bases from V and 4 from J, leaving 21 bases between them. The CDR3 spans 15 residues. CDR3 region: CASSRQAPGGTEAFF. The CDR3 region has the DNA TGCGCCAGTTCCCGACAGGCTCCGGGGGGCACTGAAGCTTTCTTT.

V and J are TRBV6-6 and TRBJ1-5; possibly TRBD1 for D (6 bases). CDR3 length: 14 amino acids. Trimming stripped 11 bases from V and 6 bases from J, with 20 bases between. Germline assignment: CDR1 MNHNY and CDR2 SVGAGI (reference sequence). CDR3 protein: CAGGQQGASQPQHF. The CDR3 DNA sequence: TGTGCCGGCGGACAACAGGGTGCGAGTCAGCCCCAGCATTTT.

This clone was detected a few times. The chain has TRBV29-1 and TRBJ1-5; D is perhaps TRBD1 (6 bases). V was shortened by 6 bases and J by 1 base, with 13 bases between the two germline ends. In germline, CDR1 is SQVTM, CDR2 ANQGSEA. The CDR3 contains 14 residues. CDR3 nucleotides: TGCAGCGTAATAACAGGGACCAGCAATCAGCCCCAGCATTTT. Translating it yields CSVITGTSNQPQHF.

V and J are TRBV30 and TRBJ1-4; D unclear. The V gene's germline CDR1 is GTSNPN and CDR2 SVGIG (reference sequence). This CDR3 comprises 15 residues. V lost 1 base and J 7 bases, leaving 16 bases between the germline ends. The CDR3 sequence is CAWSARGRFGEKLFF. The CDR3 region has the DNA TGTGCCTGGAGTGCACGCGGGAGATTCGGTGAAAAACTGTTTTTT.

The J gene is TRBJ2-1, the V gene TRBV30; 8 nucleotides match TRBD2. CDR1 GTSNPN and CDR2 SVGIG come from the germline V gene (reference sequence). V lost 4 bases to trimming and J lost 8 bases; unmatched junction nucleotides: 7. This CDR3 is built from 13 residues. The CDR3 spells CAWNLGRADEQFF. CDR3 in DNA: TGTGCCTGGAATCTCGGGAGGGCCGATGAGCAGTTCTTC.

The chain uses TRBV5-1 and TRBJ2-3, with a weak D call TRBD1 (6 bases). This CDR3 has 14 amino acids. The germline V gene encodes CDR1 SGHRS and CDR2 YFSETQ. With 3 bases removed from V and 2 bases from J, the gap between germline ends came to 10 bases. The CDR3 region is CASSSRGFTDTQYF. Written as DNA, the CDR3 is TGCGCCAGCAGCTCAAGGGGGTTCACAGATACGCAGTATTTT.

Details on this clone: This specimen includes other DNA sequences encoding the same CDR3. The chain uses TRBV7-2 and TRBJ2-3, with 12 bases identical to TRBD2. The CDR3 runs to 16 residues. Germline V gene lookup returns CDR1 SGHTA and CDR2 FQGNSA. V shed 2 bases, J shed 1 base, and the junction held 1 base outside the gene matches. CDR3 sequence (DNA): TGTGCCAGCAGCTTACGACTAGCGGGGGGCACAGATACGCAGTATTTT. This sequence encodes CASSLRLAGGTDTQYF.

The chain is built from TRBV7-2 and TRBJ2-1, with TRBD2 matching over 10 bases. Germline V gene lookup returns CDR1 SGHTA and CDR2 FQGNSA. V trimming: 5 bases; J trimming: 6 bases; junction bases outside the gene matches: 10. The CDR3 sequence is 16 residues long. The CDR3 is CASSTILAGVVNEQFF. The DNA for the CDR3 is TGTGCCAGCAGCACGATCCTAGCGGGAGTGGTCAATGAGCAGTTCTTC.

This clone was observed a few times. The chain couples TRBV4-1 to TRBJ2-5, with D possibly being TRBD1 (7 bases). Germline-derived CDR1 and CDR2 are MGHRA and YSYEKL. The V end lost 4 bases, the J end lost 4 bases, and 16 bases lay between the germline ends. This CDR3 region has 15 residues. In nucleotides, the CDR3 is TGCGCCAGCAGCCGCGTGGAGGGGGCCGGAGAGACCCAGTACTTC. Its translation: CASSRVEGAGETQYF.

This clone was seen a handful of times. The rearrangement uses TRBV7-2 and TRBJ1-2; TRBD1 agrees at 8 bases. The CDR3 has 14 amino acids. J lost 4 bases, V lost 3 bases, and 4 bases had no gene match. Germline V gene sequence: CDR1 SGHTA, CDR2 FQGNSA. CDR3 protein: CASSLGQAVYGYTF. For the CDR3, the DNA is TGTGCCAGCAGCTTGGGACAGGCTGTCTATGGCTACACCTTC.

This clone occurred a few times. V and J are TRBV10-3 and TRBJ2-1, with 9 bases aligning to TRBD1. CDR1 and CDR2 from the germline V gene are ENHRY and SYGVKD. Trimming at V came to 7 bases and at J to 10 bases, leaving 14 bases not matched to a gene. The CDR3 covers 15 residues. CDR3 in DNA: TGTGCCATCAATATCGGTAACAGGGGGCGCGAAGAGCAGTTCTTC. The encoded protein is CAINIGNRGREEQFF.

The chain carries TRBV28 and TRBJ2-7; 9 bases are shared with TRBD2. This CDR3 is 11 amino acids long. The ends lost 11 bases at V and 2 bases at J; junction bases unmatched: 1. Germline V gene lookup returns CDR1 MDHEN and CDR2 SYDVKM. CDR3 sequence reads: CACGRAYEQYF. Written as DNA, the CDR3 is TGTGCCTGCGGGAGGGCCTACGAGCAGTACTTC.

V usage is TRBV2 and J usage is TRBJ2-1; D perhaps matches TRBD1 (5 bases). Trimming pared 10 bases from V and 2 bases from J, leaving 12 bases between. This CDR3 spans 13 amino acids. Looked up from germline, CDR1 is SNHLY and CDR2 is FYNNEI. The CDR3 here is CATQTVTYNEQFF. In DNA form, the CDR3 reads TGTGCCACCCAGACAGTGACCTACAATGAGCAGTTCTTC.